The entry that follows covers one TCR beta chain sequence. TCRdb independently ran MiXCR on the 5' RACE reads; one entry per CDR3 protein. This sample yields some 350,000 distinct CDR3 sequences, of which 8.7% are seen a single time; more than 15% belongs to the top ten. The CDR3 totals 17 residues. Losses at the gene ends were 6 bases for V and 5 bases for J; bases not matched to a gene: 13. CDR1 and CDR2 (germline): MNHNS, SASEGT. This specimen belongs to a study of T cells after yellow fever vaccination. The source of this sequence is a man aged 18 to 29 who received the YFV17D yellow fever vaccine. The sequences come from PBMCs, collected on the day of the first yellow fever vaccination. The V and J genes are TRBV6-1 and TRBJ2-3, with 11 bases lining up with TRBD2. The DNA for the CDR3 is TGTGCCAGCAGCTCCCCCTCACTAGCGGGGGATTTAGATACGCAGTATTTT. Protein: CASSSPSLAGDLDTQYF.